This paragraph reports one TCR beta chain. The data were taken from a study of T cell responses to AZD1222 COVID-19 vaccine. The method was immunoSEQ multiplex PCR; TCRdb's version includes in-frame clones alone and lacks a portion of them. Of approximately 100,000 clones listed, 80% to 95% are singletons. CDR3 length equals 15 residues. V lost 7 bases, J lost 6 bases, and 21 bases lay in between. Germline V lookup: CDR1 LNHDA, CDR2 SQIVND (reference sequence). The chain employs TRBV19 and TRBJ1-2, with D possibly being TRBD1 (5 bases). This sample comprised peripheral blood, obtained on day 0 of AZD1222 vaccination. The origin of this receptor is an adult in good health. In nucleotides, the CDR3 is TGTGCCAGTACCTTTCGGGGAAGCGAAGGGGATGGCTACACCTTC. This gives the protein CASTFRGSEGDGYTF.